The clone carrying this T cell receptor beta chain has more than one count but fewer than ten. Its antigen is currently unknown. The sample originates from a study of blood T cells in healthy people across ages. Study-wide results and caveats: No one knew whether donors had CMV, which possibly confounded expanded clonotype changes. Fewer expanded clones and more diversity marked long-lived versus aged donors. Unsorted PBMCs ruled out conclusive naive versus antigen-experienced comparison.

In germline, CDR1 is KGHSH, CDR2 LQKENI. This CDR3 is built from 15 residues. V lost 0 bases and J lost 9, with 17 bases in between. It was with a sample-barcoded 5' primer and a J-beta primer mix that a second PCR of about 6 to 12 cycles was run. All samples gave at least 3 million CDR3-containing paired-end reads. TCRdb fed the 5' RACE reads into MiXCR, producing one record per CDR3 protein. The sample consists of around 1,500,000 distinct CDR3 sequences, about 28% of them appearing once. The TCR sequence derives from a woman in her twenties or thirties in good health. This sequence joins TRBV18 and TRBJ1-2; no firm D call. The source material was blood. The CDR3 nucleotides read TGTGCCAGCTCACCACCCAGCCTACAGTCGACTAGCTACACCTTC. This gives the protein CASSPPSLQSTSYTF.